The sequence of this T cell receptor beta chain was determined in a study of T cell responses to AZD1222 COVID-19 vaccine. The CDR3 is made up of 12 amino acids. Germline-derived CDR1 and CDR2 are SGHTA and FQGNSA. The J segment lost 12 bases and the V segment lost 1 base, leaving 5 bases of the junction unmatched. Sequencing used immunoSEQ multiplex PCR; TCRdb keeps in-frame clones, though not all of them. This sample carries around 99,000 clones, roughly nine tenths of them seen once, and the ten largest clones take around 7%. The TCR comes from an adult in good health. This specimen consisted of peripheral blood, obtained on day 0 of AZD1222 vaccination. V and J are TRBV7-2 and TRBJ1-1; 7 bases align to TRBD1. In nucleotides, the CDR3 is TGTGCCAGCAGCTTAGATCCAGGGGGTTCTTTCTTT. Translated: CASSLDPGGSFF.